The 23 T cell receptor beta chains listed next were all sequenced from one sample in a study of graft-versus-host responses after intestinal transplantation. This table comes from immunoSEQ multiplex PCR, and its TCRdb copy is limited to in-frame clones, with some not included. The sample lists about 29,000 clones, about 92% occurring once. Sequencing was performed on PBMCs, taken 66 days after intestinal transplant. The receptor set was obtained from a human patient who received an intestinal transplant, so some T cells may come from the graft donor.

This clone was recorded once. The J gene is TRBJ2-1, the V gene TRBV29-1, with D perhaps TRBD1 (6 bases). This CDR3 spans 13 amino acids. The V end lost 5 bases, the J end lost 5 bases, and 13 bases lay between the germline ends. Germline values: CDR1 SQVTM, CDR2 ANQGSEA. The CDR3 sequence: CSVPVTGNNEQFF. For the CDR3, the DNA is TGCAGCGTTCCCGTCACAGGGAACAATGAGCAGTTCTTC.

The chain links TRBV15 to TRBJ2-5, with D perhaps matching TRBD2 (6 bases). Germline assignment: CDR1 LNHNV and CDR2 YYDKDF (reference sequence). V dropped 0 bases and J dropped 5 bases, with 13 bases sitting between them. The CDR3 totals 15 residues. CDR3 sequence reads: CATSRDWSSDETQYF. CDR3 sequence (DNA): TGTGCCACCAGCAGAGATTGGTCTAGCGACGAGACCCAGTACTTC.

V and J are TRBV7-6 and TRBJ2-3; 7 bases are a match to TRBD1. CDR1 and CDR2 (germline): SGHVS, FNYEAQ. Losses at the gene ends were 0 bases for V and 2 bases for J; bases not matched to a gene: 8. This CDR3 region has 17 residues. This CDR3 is CASSLASVQGYTDTQYF. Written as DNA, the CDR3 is TGTGCCAGCAGCTTAGCTAGTGTACAGGGGTACACAGATACGCAGTATTTT. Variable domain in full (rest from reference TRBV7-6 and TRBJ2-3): GAGVSQSPRYKVTKRGQDVALRCDPISGHVSLYWYRQALGQGPEFLTYFNYEAQQDKSGLPNDRFSAERPEGSISTLTIQRTEQRDSAMYRCASSLASVQGYTDTQYFGPGTRLTVL.

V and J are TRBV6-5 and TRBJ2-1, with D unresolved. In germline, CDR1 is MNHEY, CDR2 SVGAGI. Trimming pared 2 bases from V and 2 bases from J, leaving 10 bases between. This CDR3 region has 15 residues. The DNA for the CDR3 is TGTGCCAGCAGTTACCAAGGTCTTACCTACAATGAGCAGTTCTTC. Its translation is CASSYQGLTYNEQFF.

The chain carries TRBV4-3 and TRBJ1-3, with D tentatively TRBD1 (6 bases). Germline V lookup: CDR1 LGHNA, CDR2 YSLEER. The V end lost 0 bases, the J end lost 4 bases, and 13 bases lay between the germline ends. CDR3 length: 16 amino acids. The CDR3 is CASSQDSGAKGNTIYF. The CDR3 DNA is TGCGCCAGCAGCCAAGATTCAGGGGCAAAGGGAAACACCATATATTTT.

The CDR3 DNA sequence: TGTGCCAGTAGATGGGGACAGGAATATAATTCACCCCTCCACTTT. This sequence encodes CASRWGQEYNSPLHF. This rearrangement joins TRBV19 to TRBJ1-6; 8 bases map to TRBD1. J was trimmed by 4 bases and V by 6 bases; bases with no gene match: 5. This CDR3 is built from 15 residues. Germline values: CDR1 LNHDA, CDR2 SQIVND (reference sequence).

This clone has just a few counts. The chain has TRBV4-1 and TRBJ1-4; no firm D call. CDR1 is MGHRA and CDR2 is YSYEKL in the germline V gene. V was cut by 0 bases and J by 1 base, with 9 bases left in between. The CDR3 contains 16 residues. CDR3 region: CASSQESAGTNEKLFF. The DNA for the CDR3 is TGCGCCAGCAGCCAAGAATCGGCAGGAACTAATGAAAAACTGTTTTTT.

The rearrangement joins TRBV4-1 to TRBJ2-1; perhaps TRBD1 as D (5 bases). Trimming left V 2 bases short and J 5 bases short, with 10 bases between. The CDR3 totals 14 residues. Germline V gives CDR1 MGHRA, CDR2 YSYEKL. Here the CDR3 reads CASSQSPGHNEQFF. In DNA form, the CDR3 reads TGCGCCAGCAGCCAATCTCCAGGGCACAATGAGCAGTTCTTC.

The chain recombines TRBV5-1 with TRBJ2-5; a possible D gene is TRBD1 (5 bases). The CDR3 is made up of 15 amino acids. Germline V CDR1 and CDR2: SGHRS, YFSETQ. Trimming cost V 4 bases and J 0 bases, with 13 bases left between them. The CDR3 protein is CASSLETAYQETQYF. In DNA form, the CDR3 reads TGCGCCAGCAGCCTAGAGACAGCCTACCAAGAGACCCAGTACTTC.

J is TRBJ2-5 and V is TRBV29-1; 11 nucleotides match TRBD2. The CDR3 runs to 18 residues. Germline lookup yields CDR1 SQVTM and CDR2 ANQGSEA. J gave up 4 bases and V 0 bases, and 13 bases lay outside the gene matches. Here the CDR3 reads CSVEDLLAGDGVVETQYF. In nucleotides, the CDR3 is TGCAGCGTTGAAGATTTACTAGCGGGAGATGGAGTGGTAGAGACCCAGTACTTC.

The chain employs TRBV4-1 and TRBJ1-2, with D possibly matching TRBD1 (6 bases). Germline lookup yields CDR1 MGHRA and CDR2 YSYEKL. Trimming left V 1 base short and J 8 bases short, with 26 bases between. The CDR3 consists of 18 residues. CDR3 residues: CASSQVRGRKTRTEGYTF. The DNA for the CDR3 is TGCGCCAGCAGCCAAGTTCGAGGGCGTAAGACCAGGACAGAAGGCTACACCTTC.

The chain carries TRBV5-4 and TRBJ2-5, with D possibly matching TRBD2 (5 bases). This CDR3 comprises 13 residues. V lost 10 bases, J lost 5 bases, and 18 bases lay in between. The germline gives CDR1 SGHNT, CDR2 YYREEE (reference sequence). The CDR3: CAQRSVGEETQYF. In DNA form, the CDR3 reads TGTGCCCAACGAAGCGTGGGAGAGGAGACCCAGTACTTC.

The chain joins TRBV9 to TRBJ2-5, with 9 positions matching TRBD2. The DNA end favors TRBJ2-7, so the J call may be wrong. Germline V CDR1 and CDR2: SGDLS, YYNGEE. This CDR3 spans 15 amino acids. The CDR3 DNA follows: TGTGCCAGCAGCGGTAGCGGGGGCCGGAACTACGAGCAGTACTTC. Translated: CASSGSGGRNYEQYF.

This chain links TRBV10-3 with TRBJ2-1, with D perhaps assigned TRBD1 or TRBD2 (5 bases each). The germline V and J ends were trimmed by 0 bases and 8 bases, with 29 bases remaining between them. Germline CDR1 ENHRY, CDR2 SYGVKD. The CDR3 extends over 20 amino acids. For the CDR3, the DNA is TGTGCCATCAGTGAGTCTTGGTTCTGGGGGATCCTAAAGTGGCGTCATGAGCAGTTCTTC. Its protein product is CAISESWFWGILKWRHEQFF.

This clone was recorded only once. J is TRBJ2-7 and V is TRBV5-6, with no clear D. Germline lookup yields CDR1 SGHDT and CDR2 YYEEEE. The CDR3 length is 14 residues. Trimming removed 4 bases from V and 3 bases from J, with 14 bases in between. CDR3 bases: TGTGCCAGCAGCCTGGGTCCTGGGGACTACGAGCAGTACTTC. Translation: CASSLGPGDYEQYF.

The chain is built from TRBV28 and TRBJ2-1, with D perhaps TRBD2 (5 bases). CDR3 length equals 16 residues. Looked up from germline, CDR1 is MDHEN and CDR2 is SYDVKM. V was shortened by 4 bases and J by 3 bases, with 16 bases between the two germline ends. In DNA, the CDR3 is TGTGCCAGCAGTTCCGCTAGCCGGGATGGCTACAATGAGCAGTTCTTC. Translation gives CASSSASRDGYNEQFF.

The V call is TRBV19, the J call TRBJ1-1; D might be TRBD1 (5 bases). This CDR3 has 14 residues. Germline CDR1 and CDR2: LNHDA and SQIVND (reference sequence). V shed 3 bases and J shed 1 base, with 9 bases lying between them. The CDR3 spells CASSISGWNTEAFF. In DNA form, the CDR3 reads TGTGCCAGTAGTATCTCAGGGTGGAACACTGAAGCTTTCTTT. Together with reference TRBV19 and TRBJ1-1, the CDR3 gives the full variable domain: DGGITQSPKYLFRKEGQNVTLSCEQNLNHDAMYWYRQDPGQGLRLIYYSQIVNDFQKGDIAEGYSVSREKKESFPLTVTSAQKNPTAFYLCASSISGWNTEAFFGQGTRLTVV.

The CDR3, as DNA: TGTGCCAGCAGCGTAATAAATAGCGGGGGGTACACAGATACGCAGTATTTT. Amino acids: CASSVINSGGYTDTQYF. V usage is TRBV7-9 and J usage is TRBJ2-3; 10 nucleotides line up with TRBD2. Trimming removed 5 bases from V and 2 bases from J; junction bases left unmatched: 10. The CDR3 is made up of 17 amino acids. The germline gives CDR1 SEHNR, CDR2 FQNEAQ (reference sequence).

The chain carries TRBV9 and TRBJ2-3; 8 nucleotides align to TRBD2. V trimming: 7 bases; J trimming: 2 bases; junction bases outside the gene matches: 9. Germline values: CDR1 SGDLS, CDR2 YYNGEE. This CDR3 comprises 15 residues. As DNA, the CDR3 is TGTGCCAGCGGTCGGACGGGAGGGTTCACAGATACGCAGTATTTT. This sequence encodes CASGRTGGFTDTQYF.

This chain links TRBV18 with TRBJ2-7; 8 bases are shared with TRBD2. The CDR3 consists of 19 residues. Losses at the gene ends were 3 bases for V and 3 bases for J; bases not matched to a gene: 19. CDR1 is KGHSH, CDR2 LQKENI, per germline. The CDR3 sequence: CASSPTGSPGTRSVYEQYF. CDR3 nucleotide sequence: TGTGCCAGCTCACCGACAGGTTCTCCCGGGACTAGGTCTGTCTACGAGCAGTACTTC.

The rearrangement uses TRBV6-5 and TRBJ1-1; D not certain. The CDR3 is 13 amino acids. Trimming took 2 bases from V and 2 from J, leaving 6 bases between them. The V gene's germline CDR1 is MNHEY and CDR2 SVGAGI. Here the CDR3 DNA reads TGTGCCAGCAGTTACGAGTCTAACACTGAAGCTTTCTTT. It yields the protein CASSYESNTEAFF.

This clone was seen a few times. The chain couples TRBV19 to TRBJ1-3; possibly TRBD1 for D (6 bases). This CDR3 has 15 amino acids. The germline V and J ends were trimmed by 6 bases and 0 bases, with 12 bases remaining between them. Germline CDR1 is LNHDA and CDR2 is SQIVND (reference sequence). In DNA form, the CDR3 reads TGTGCCAGTAGCAACGACAGGCTCTCTGGAAACACCATATATTTT. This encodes CASSNDRLSGNTIYF.

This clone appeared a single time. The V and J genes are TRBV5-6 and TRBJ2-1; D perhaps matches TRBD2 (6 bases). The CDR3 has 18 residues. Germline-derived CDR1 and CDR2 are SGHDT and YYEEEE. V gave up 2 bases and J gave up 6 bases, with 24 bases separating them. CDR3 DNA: TGTGCCAGCAGCTTATTTGAATGGCGGGAAGGTTGGGGCAATGAGCAGTTCTTC. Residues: CASSLFEWREGWGNEQFF.